A selection of T cell receptor beta chains follows, all from one sample in a study of blood T cell repertoires in COVID-19. The repertoire was sequenced with immunoSEQ multiplex PCR; TCRdb's copy has only in-frame clones and lacks some. The sample consists of 350,000 to 450,000 clones, around 91% of them appearing once. The sample consisted of peripheral blood. These receptors came from a woman between 35 and 50 years old with COVID-19, enrolled during active disease. Each CDR3 is given with its conserved first and last residue. A D gene is named only where the DNA matches it firmly. Only part of the rows carry a size: once, few, many, or a class if the clone is expanded.

CDR3aa: CAISDRGKKGFNYGYTF; CDR3nt: TGTGCCATCAGTGACCGGGGGAAGAAGGGTTTTAACTATGGCTACACCTTC; j_gene: TRBJ1-2; d_gene: -; abundance: -; v_gene: TRBV10-3
CDR3aa: CASSHLGWNYGYTF; CDR3nt: TGTGCCAGCAGCCACCTGGGCTGGAACTATGGCTACACCTTC; j_gene: TRBJ1-2; d_gene: -; abundance: -; v_gene: TRBV6-2/TRBV6-3
CDR3aa: CASSLNRREGNTIYF; CDR3nt: TGTGCCAGCAGTTTAAACAGGCGGGAGGGAAACACCATATATTTT; j_gene: TRBJ1-3; d_gene: -; abundance: -; v_gene: TRBV28
CDR3aa: CASRGTSGWTEQFF; CDR3nt: TGTGCCAGCAGGGGGACTAGCGGGTGGACTGAGCAGTTCTTC; j_gene: TRBJ2-1; d_gene: TRBD2; abundance: -; v_gene: TRBV28
CDR3aa: CASRPTGVTNEKLFF; CDR3nt: TGTGCCAGCAGACCTACAGGGGTAACTAATGAAAAACTGTTTTTT; j_gene: TRBJ1-4; d_gene: TRBD1; abundance: -; v_gene: TRBV28
CDR3aa: CASTGRAHPNTGELFF; CDR3nt: TGTGCCAGCACGGGAAGGGCCCACCCGAACACCGGGGAGCTGTTTTTT; j_gene: TRBJ2-2; d_gene: -; abundance: -; v_gene: TRBV9
CDR3aa: CASTPGGGSPLHF; CDR3nt: TGTGCCAGCACCCCAGGGGGCGGTTCACCCCTCCACTTT; j_gene: TRBJ1-6; d_gene: TRBD1; abundance: -; v_gene: TRBV6-5
CDR3aa: CASSAAAGQINEKLFF; CDR3nt: TGCGCCAGCAGCGCAGCAGCTGGACAGATTAATGAAAAACTGTTTTTT; j_gene: TRBJ1-4; d_gene: -; abundance: -; v_gene: TRBV5-1
CDR3aa: CASSFKTGEGYDYTF; CDR3nt: TGTGCCAGCAGCTTCAAGACAGGGGAAGGTTATGACTACACCTTC; j_gene: TRBJ1-2; d_gene: TRBD1; abundance: -; v_gene: TRBV7-2
CDR3aa: CASSRLPGQGPSGNTIYF; CDR3nt: TGCGCCAGCAGCCGCCTACCGGGACAGGGACCCTCTGGAAACACCATATATTTT; j_gene: TRBJ1-3; d_gene: TRBD1; abundance: -; v_gene: TRBV4-1
CDR3aa: CASSQDWGDQPQHF; CDR3nt: TGTGCCAGCAGCCAAGATTGGGGGGATCAGCCCCAGCATTTT; j_gene: TRBJ1-5; d_gene: -; abundance: -; v_gene: TRBV3-1/TRBV3-2
CDR3aa: CASSYDSRVETQYF; CDR3nt: TGTGCCAGCAGTTACGATAGCAGGGTGGAGACCCAGTACTTC; j_gene: TRBJ2-5; d_gene: -; abundance: -; v_gene: TRBV6-5
CDR3aa: CASSLYGADRSYNEQFF; CDR3nt: TGTGCCAGCAGTTTATATGGAGCAGACCGCTCCTACAATGAGCAGTTCTTC; j_gene: TRBJ2-1; d_gene: -; abundance: -; v_gene: TRBV27
CDR3aa: CASSLRQGYEQYF; CDR3nt: TGTGCCAGCAGTTTGAGGCAGGGCTACGAGCAGTACTTC; j_gene: TRBJ2-7; d_gene: -; abundance: -; v_gene: TRBV12-3/TRBV12-4
CDR3aa: CASSLLLRPLHF; CDR3nt: TGTGCCAGCAGTTTGCTCCTACGACCCCTCCACTTT; j_gene: TRBJ1-6; d_gene: -; abundance: -; v_gene: TRBV28
CDR3aa: CASSPLKSETGGRYEQYF; CDR3nt: TGCGCCAGCAGCCCCTTAAAAAGTGAGACAGGGGGTCGTTACGAGCAGTACTTC; j_gene: TRBJ2-7; d_gene: TRBD1; abundance: -; v_gene: TRBV4-1
CDR3aa: CAYKGRRTEAFF; CDR3nt: TGTGCCTATAAAGGGAGGCGCACTGAAGCTTTCTTT; j_gene: TRBJ1-1; d_gene: -; abundance: -; v_gene: TRBV30
CDR3aa: CASSLHRGYGTGELFF; CDR3nt: TGTGCCAGCAGCCTCCATCGGGGGTATGGCACCGGGGAGCTGTTTTTT; j_gene: TRBJ2-2; d_gene: -; abundance: -; v_gene: TRBV7-9
CDR3aa: CASSSRTSGIPSAKNIQYF; CDR3nt: TGTGCCAGCAGTTCCAGGACTAGCGGGATCCCGAGCGCCAAAAACATTCAGTACTTC; j_gene: TRBJ2-4; d_gene: TRBD2; abundance: -; v_gene: TRBV28
CDR3aa: CASSLRGPNTEAFF; CDR3nt: TGTGCCAGCAGCTTGAGGGGCCCGAACACTGAAGCTTTCTTT; j_gene: TRBJ1-1; d_gene: -; abundance: -; v_gene: TRBV5-6
CDR3aa: CASAYYSGEQYF; CDR3nt: TGTGCCAGCGCTTACTACTCGGGTGAGCAGTACTTC; j_gene: TRBJ2-7; d_gene: -; abundance: -; v_gene: TRBV6-2/TRBV6-3
CDR3aa: CASRTGTSPNEQFF; CDR3nt: TGCGCCAGCAGGACCGGGACTAGCCCCAATGAGCAGTTCTTC; j_gene: TRBJ2-1; d_gene: TRBD2; abundance: -; v_gene: TRBV5-1
CDR3aa: CASSALDSDHGYTF; CDR3nt: TGTGCCAGCAGCGCACTCGACTCAGATCATGGCTACACCTTC; j_gene: TRBJ1-2; d_gene: -; abundance: -; v_gene: TRBV14
CDR3aa: CASSPIGRAGSYYGYTF; CDR3nt: TGTGCCAGCAGCCCAATTGGGAGGGCCGGGTCTTACTATGGCTACACCTTC; j_gene: TRBJ1-2; d_gene: -; abundance: few; v_gene: TRBV7-9